Presented here are 21 T cell receptor beta chains from one specimen sequenced in a study of identifying expanded T cells in peripheral blood. TCRdb's table, derived via immunoSEQ multiplex PCR, lists solely in-frame clones and lacks some. The sample records tens of thousands of clones, around nine tenths being singletons. Sequenced: blood. The receptors shown here come from a person between 18 and 75 years old in good health.

The V gene is TRBV7-3, the J gene TRBJ2-7; unclear D gene. CDR1 and CDR2 (germline): SGHTA, FQGTGA. This CDR3 comprises 12 residues. V was trimmed by 5 bases and J by 3 bases, leaving 8 bases between them. For the CDR3, the DNA is TGTGCCAGCAGCATACCTCACTACGAGCAGTACTTC. It yields the protein CASSIPHYEQYF.

V gene TRBV11-2 combines with J gene TRBJ2-5; TRBD2 aligns across 8 bases. The J segment lost 3 bases and the V segment lost 3 bases, leaving 3 bases of the junction unmatched. CDR1 and CDR2 from the germline V gene are SGHAT and FQNNGV. The CDR3 has 14 residues. The DNA for the CDR3 is TGTGCCAGCAGCTTGCGGGGGGTAGAAGAGACCCAGTACTTC. It yields the protein CASSLRGVEETQYF. The full variable domain, completed using reference TRBV11-2 and TRBJ2-5, is EAGVAQSPRYKIIEKRQSVAFWCNPISGHATLYWYQQILGQGPKLLIQFQNNGVVDDSQLPKDRFSAERLKGVDSTLKIQPAKLEDSAVYLCASSLRGVEETQYFGPGTRLLVL.

The chain joins TRBV14 to TRBJ2-2; the match to TRBD1 covers 7 bases. The J segment lost 4 bases and the V segment lost 2 bases, leaving 13 bases of the junction unmatched. CDR1 is SGHDN and CDR2 is FVKESK in the germline V gene. This CDR3 comprises 18 residues. As DNA, the CDR3 is TGTGCCAGCAGCCAATATTCATCCACAGGGGCGGTCACCGGGGAGCTGTTTTTT. The encoded protein is CASSQYSSTGAVTGELFF.

This clone was detected only a few times. The CDR3 sequence: CAISEYSGTFGYTF. In DNA, the CDR3 is TGTGCCATCAGTGAGTATTCCGGGACGTTTGGCTACACCTTC. V is TRBV10-3 and J is TRBJ1-2; possible D gene TRBD1, 5 bases. Germline V gene sequence: CDR1 ENHRY, CDR2 SYGVKD. Trimming shortened V by 1 base and J by 7 bases, and 13 bases separated the two germline ends. The CDR3 runs to 14 residues.

The J gene is TRBJ2-1, the V gene TRBV7-8, with TRBD2 as a possible D gene (5 bases). From germline, CDR1 is SGHVS and CDR2 FQNEAQ. Trimming pared 4 bases from V and 0 bases from J, leaving 13 bases between. The CDR3 sequence is 16 residues long. The CDR3 here is CASSSNGGSSYNEQFF. The CDR3 DNA sequence: TGTGCCAGCAGCTCCAACGGAGGCAGCTCCTACAATGAGCAGTTCTTC.

The rearrangement uses TRBV2 and TRBJ2-3; 8 nucleotides agree with TRBD2. The V gene end was trimmed by 6 bases and the J gene end by 2 bases; junction bases not matched to a gene: 4. Germline loops: CDR1 SNHLY, CDR2 FYNNEI. The CDR3 is made up of 14 amino acids. CDR3 sequence reads: CASRLAEITDTQYF. CDR3 sequence (DNA): TGTGCCAGCAGACTAGCGGAGATCACAGATACGCAGTATTTT.

The genes are TRBV30 and TRBJ1-6; 7 bases are shared with TRBD1. This CDR3 contains 14 residues. With 2 bases clipped from V and 6 bases from J, the junction kept 4 bases outside the gene matches. Germline CDR1 is GTSNPN and CDR2 is SVGIG (reference sequence). The CDR3 bases are TGTGCCTGGAGTAGACAGGGAACTAATTCACCCCTCCACTTT. It is translated as CAWSRQGTNSPLHF. The full variable domain, its missing parts supplied by reference TRBV30 and TRBJ1-6, is SQTIHQWPATLVQPVGSPLSLECTVEGTSNPNLYWYRQAAGRGLQLLFYSVGIGQISSEVPQNLSASRPQDRQFILSSKKLLLSDSGFYLCAWSRQGTNSPLHFGNGTRLTVT.

The chain employs TRBV5-1 and TRBJ2-5, with 15 bases that match TRBD2. The CDR3 totals 16 residues. The V segment lost 4 bases and the J segment 4 bases; nucleotides outside the gene matches: 5. Germline CDR1 reads SGHRS; CDR2 reads YFSETQ. For the CDR3, the DNA is TGCGCCAGCAGCGTTGGACTAGCGGGAGGGTCAGAGACCCAGTACTTC. Its translation is CASSVGLAGGSETQYF. Drawing the rest from reference TRBV5-1 and TRBJ2-5, the complete variable domain is KAGVTQTPRYLIKTRGQQVTLSCSPISGHRSVSWYQQTPGQGLQFLFEYFSETQRNKGNFPGRFSGRQFSNSRSEMNVSTLELGDSALYLCASSVGLAGGSETQYFGPGTRLLVL.

The chain is built from TRBV6-5 and TRBJ1-2; D not certain. The CDR3 runs 15 residues. From germline, CDR1 is MNHEY and CDR2 SVGAGI. V was trimmed by 2 bases and J by 3 bases, leaving 13 bases between them. The CDR3, as DNA: TGTGCCAGCAGTTACGCACTTGGCCAGTACTATGGCTACACCTTC. Translating gives CASSYALGQYYGYTF.

The chain combines TRBV4-1 with TRBJ2-1; tentative D call: TRBD1 (5 bases). CDR1 is MGHRA and CDR2 is YSYEKL in the germline V gene. There are 14 residues in the CDR3. V was clipped by 3 bases and J by 8 bases, with 14 bases between them. This CDR3 reads CASSQKRGNDEQFF. The CDR3 nucleotides are TGCGCCAGCAGCCAGAAAAGGGGTAATGATGAGCAGTTCTTC.

V usage is TRBV9 and J usage is TRBJ2-5, with D perhaps being TRBD1 or TRBD2 (5 bases each). CDR3 length equals 17 residues. Germline V gene data show CDR1 as SGDLS and CDR2 as YYNGEE. Trimming stripped 6 bases from V and 1 base from J, with 22 bases between. The CDR3 is CASTRGAETISQETQYF. The CDR3 DNA reads TGTGCCAGCACCCGAGGGGCAGAGACCATAAGCCAAGAGACCCAGTACTTC. Based on the CDR3 plus reference TRBV9 and TRBJ2-5, the full variable domain is DSGVTQTPKHLITATGQRVTLRCSPRSGDLSVYWYQQSLDQGLQFLIQYYNGEERAKGNILERFSAQQFPDLHSELNLSSLELGDSALYFCASTRGAETISQETQYFGPGTRLLVL.

V and J are TRBV2 and TRBJ2-5, with D perhaps TRBD2 (5 bases). The DNA end is a closer match to TRBJ2-7, so the J assignment may be wrong. The CDR3 loop spans 12 amino acids. Per germline, CDR1 SNHLY and CDR2 FYNNEI. The CDR3 here is CAGRGIAYEQYF. In DNA, the CDR3 is TGTGCCGGACGGGGAATCGCCTACGAGCAGTACTTC.

The V and J genes are TRBV11-2 and TRBJ2-2; D is tentatively TRBD1 or TRBD2 (6 bases each). V gave up 4 bases and J gave up 5 bases, with 14 bases separating them. This CDR3 spans 15 amino acids. Per germline, CDR1 SGHAT and CDR2 FQNNGV. The CDR3 reads CASSSGEVGTGELFF. The DNA for the CDR3 is TGTGCCAGCAGCTCAGGGGAGGTGGGAACCGGGGAGCTGTTTTTT.

The rearrangement uses TRBV19 and TRBJ1-5; TRBD1 is a possible D gene (5 bases). Looked up from germline, CDR1 is LNHDA and CDR2 is SQIVND (reference sequence). The V end was cut by 0 bases, the J end by 8 bases, with 11 bases between. The CDR3 extends over 14 amino acids. CDR3 sequence: CASSIDGGGKPQHF. CDR3 DNA: TGTGCCAGTAGTATAGATGGGGGAGGAAAGCCCCAGCATTTT.

The chain has TRBV5-6 and TRBJ2-1; 14 bases align to TRBD2. Looked up from germline, CDR1 is SGHDT and CDR2 is YYEEEE. The CDR3 spans 16 residues. After removal of 5 bases from V and 4 bases from J, the junction contained 5 bases not matched to a gene. CDR3 in DNA: TGTGCCAGCAGACGGACTAGCGGGGGGTCGTACAATGAGCAGTTCTTC. This gives the protein CASRRTSGGSYNEQFF.

V gene TRBV27 combines with J gene TRBJ2-3; 10 nucleotides align to TRBD2. This CDR3 spans 17 amino acids. Per germline, CDR1 MNHEY and CDR2 SMNVEV (reference sequence). V trimming: 6 bases; J trimming: 3 bases; junction bases outside the gene matches: 12. The DNA for the CDR3 is TGTGCCAGCAGCCATACAACCCCTAGCGGGAGTACAGATACGCAGTATTTT. Protein: CASSHTTPSGSTDTQYF.

The rearrangement links TRBV19 to TRBJ2-7; D may match TRBD1 or TRBD2 (5 bases each). Germline loops: CDR1 LNHDA, CDR2 SQIVND (reference sequence). The CDR3 has 14 amino acids. Trimming left V 1 base short and J 0 bases short, with 7 bases between. As DNA, the CDR3 is TGTGCCAGTAGTATAGGGGGGAGCTCCTACGAGCAGTACTTC. This codes for CASSIGGSSYEQYF.

The chain links TRBV4-2 to TRBJ2-7; TRBD1 or TRBD2 may be the D gene (5 bases each). Looked up from germline, CDR1 is LGHNA and CDR2 is YNFKEQ. Trimming took 0 bases from V and 7 from J, leaving 19 bases between them. This CDR3 is 16 amino acids long. The CDR3 region has the DNA TGTGCCAGCAGCCAAGAAGCAACGGGTGGGGGTAGGGAGCAGTACTTC. This encodes CASSQEATGGGREQYF.

The chain combines TRBV29-1 with TRBJ2-3; 7 nucleotides agree with TRBD2. Trimming took 0 bases from V and 6 from J; bases not matched to a gene: 6. Looked up from germline, CDR1 is SQVTM and CDR2 is ANQGSEA. The CDR3 length is 14 residues. In nucleotides, the CDR3 is TGCAGCGTTGAAGATTGGCGGGAGCGGGATACGCAGTATTTT. The encoded protein is CSVEDWRERDTQYF.

This clone was seen a handful of times. CDR3 amino acids: CASRYLQGTGELFF. CDR3 DNA sequence: TGCGCCAGCAGATACCTTCAGGGGACCGGGGAGCTGTTTTTT. The chain uses TRBV5-1 and TRBJ2-2; tentatively, D is TRBD1 (6 bases). The germline V gene encodes CDR1 SGHRS and CDR2 YFSETQ. The CDR3 loop spans 14 amino acids. The V end lost 5 bases, the J end lost 5 bases, and 13 bases lay between the germline ends.

The V and J genes are TRBV5-1 and TRBJ1-6; 9 bases align to TRBD1. The CDR3 is 16 amino acids. Germline lookup yields CDR1 SGHRS and CDR2 YFSETQ. Trimming removed 7 bases from V and 7 bases from J; junction bases left unmatched: 12. The DNA of the CDR3 is TGCGCCAGCCAGATTGGAACCGGGACAGGGAATTCACCCCTCCACTTT. This sequence encodes CASQIGTGTGNSPLHF. Complete variable domain (other parts from reference TRBV5-1 and TRBJ1-6): KAGVTQTPRYLIKTRGQQVTLSCSPISGHRSVSWYQQTPGQGLQFLFEYFSETQRNKGNFPGRFSGRQFSNSRSEMNVSTLELGDSALYLCASQIGTGTGNSPLHFGNGTRLTVT.